This is a list of T cell receptor beta chains from one sample in a study of cytomegalovirus exposure and HLA in healthy donors. Measured with immunoSEQ multiplex PCR; TCRdb has only the in-frame clones, and not every one. Among approximately 120,000 clones, 80% were seen once, and the ten largest hold around 10%. Source material: PBMCs. Every receptor here comes from a man aged 25 to 40 in good health and CMV-seropositive. Each CDR3 is given with its conserved first and last residue. The D gene is left open where the match is weak. Rows may omit the clone size; those that give it use once, few, many or a size class.

>TRBV7-9|TRBJ1-1|TRBD1|.
CASSLPSTGSGAFF
TGTGCCAGCAGCTTACCCTCGACAGGGTCGGGGGCTTTCTTT
>TRBV20-1|TRBJ2-3|.|.
CSAPLADTQYF
TGCAGTGCGCCCCTGGCCGATACGCAGTATTTT
>TRBV10-1|TRBJ2-3|TRBD1|.
CASSDQTGASSTDTQYF
TGCGCCAGCAGTGACCAGACAGGGGCTAGTAGCACAGATACGCAGTATTTT
>TRBV18|TRBJ2-7|TRBD1|.
CASSLSRDSSYEQYF
TGTGCCAGCTCGCTGTCCCGGGACAGCTCCTACGAGCAGTACTTC
>TRBV27|TRBJ2-2|TRBD1|few
CASSFFWGQTNTGELFF
TGTGCCAGCAGCTTTTTCTGGGGACAGACGAACACCGGGGAGCTGTTTTTT
>TRBV29-1|TRBJ2-7|.|.
CSARRQTGEQYF
TGCAGCGCCCGAAGACAAACGGGGGAGCAGTACTTC
>TRBV14|TRBJ2-5|.|.
CASSRTRETQYF
TGTGCCAGCAGCCGTACGAGGGAGACCCAGTACTTC
>TRBV18|TRBJ2-7|.|.
CASSTGTPLEQYF
TGTGCCAGCTCAACCGGGACTCCCCTCGAGCAGTACTTC
>TRBV19|TRBJ1-5|TRBD1|.
CASSIDDRGGQPQHF
TGTGCCAGTAGTATAGATGACAGGGGGGGTCAGCCCCAGCATTTT
>TRBV6-5|TRBJ1-2|TRBD1|few
CASSYETGTGIGYTF
TGTGCCAGCAGTTATGAGACTGGGACAGGAATTGGCTACACCTTC
>TRBV12-5|TRBJ1-1|TRBD1|.
CASALPGRGLTLNTEAFF
TGTGCTAGTGCCTTGCCGGGCAGGGGGCTTACCTTGAACACTGAAGCTTTCTTT
>TRBV6-1|TRBJ2-5|.|.
CASNLQGGQETQYF
TGTGCCAGCAACTTACAGGGGGGGCAAGAGACCCAGTACTTC
>TRBV28|TRBJ1-1|TRBD1|.
CASSLRDSVPKNTEAFF
TGTGCCAGCAGTTTACGGGACAGTGTGCCCAAGAACACTGAAGCTTTCTTT
>TRBV11-3|TRBJ2-1|TRBD2|few
CASSSVIGEGNEQFF
TGTGCCAGCAGCTCCGTTATTGGGGAGGGCAATGAGCAGTTCTTC
>TRBV29-1|TRBJ1-2|.|few
CSVESRIGYTF
TGCAGCGTTGAAAGCAGGATCGGCTACACCTTC
>TRBV27|TRBJ2-7|.|.
CASSPQKSYEQYF
TGTGCCAGCAGCCCTCAGAAATCCTACGAGCAGTACTTC
>TRBV6-6|TRBJ2-1|TRBD1|.
CASSSSGTGGGNEQFF
TGTGCCAGCAGTTCCTCCGGGACAGGGGGAGGGAATGAGCAGTTCTTC
>TRBV25-1|TRBJ1-1|.|few
CASTEGIKNTEAFF
TGTGCCAGCACGGAGGGGATCAAAAACACTGAAGCTTTCTTT
>TRBV19|TRBJ2-2|TRBD2|.
CASTKGLAGEYTGELFF
TGTGCCAGCACTAAGGGACTAGCGGGGGAGTACACCGGGGAGCTGTTTTTT
>TRBV7-2|TRBJ2-7|.|.
CASSLRDTVPYF
TGTGCCAGCAGCTTAAGGGACACCGTGCCGTACTTC
>TRBV29-1|TRBJ1-1|TRBD1|few
CSVRGGYQGANTEAFF
TGCAGCGTTCGGGGAGGGTATCAGGGGGCGAACACTGAAGCTTTCTTT
>TRBV4-1|TRBJ1-1|.|.
CASSQESLRDNEAFF
TGCGCCAGCAGCCAAGAGAGCCTCCGGGACAATGAAGCTTTCTTT
>TRBV7-9|TRBJ2-3|TRBD1|.
CASSLDRGATDTQYF
TGTGCCAGCAGCTTAGACAGGGGGGCCACAGATACGCAGTATTTT
>TRBV29-1|TRBJ2-1|TRBD1|.
CSVELQGKTYNEQFF
TGCAGCGTTGAACTACAGGGGAAAACATACAATGAGCAGTTCTTC
>TRBV25-1|TRBJ2-3|.|.
CASSETHFLTDTQYF
TGTGCCAGCAGTGAAACTCACTTCCTCACAGATACGCAGTATTTT
>TRBV6-4|TRBJ2-3|TRBD2|.
CASSPSGGAADTQYF
TGTGCCAGCAGTCCTAGCGGGGGGGCGGCAGATACGCAGTATTTT
>TRBV19|TRBJ2-7|TRBD1|.
CASRDRGRSYEQYF
TGTGCCAGTAGGGACAGGGGACGCTCCTACGAGCAGTACTTC
>TRBV19|TRBJ1-1|.|.
CASSIAHNTEAFF
TGTGCCAGTAGTATAGCACATAACACTGAAGCTTTCTTT
>TRBV6-1|TRBJ1-1|.|.
CASLTGLSMNTEAFF
TGTGCCAGCCTAACAGGTCTCAGCATGAACACTGAAGCTTTCTTT
>TRBV29-1|TRBJ1-2|TRBD1|.
CSVEGLSGQGDYGYTF
TGCAGCGTTGAAGGTCTTTCGGGACAGGGGGACTATGGCTACACCTTC
>TRBV10-3|TRBJ2-7|.|.
CAISESEGLDEQYF
TGTGCCATCAGTGAGTCCGAGGGACTTGACGAGCAGTACTTC
>TRBV30|TRBJ1-1|.|.
CAWSIGWNTEAFF
TGTGCCTGGAGTATCGGGTGGAACACTGAAGCTTTCTTT
>TRBV5-5|TRBJ1-2|TRBD1|few
CASSLEGTGNYGYTF
TGTGCCAGCAGCTTGGAGGGGACAGGGAACTATGGCTACACCTTC
>TRBV10-3|TRBJ2-7|.|.
CAAQGRDYEQYF
TGTGCCGCCCAAGGACGGGACTACGAGCAGTACTTC
>TRBV5-6|TRBJ2-1|TRBD2|.
CASSLWVAGERFF
TGTGCCAGCAGCTTGTGGGTAGCGGGGGAACGGTTCTTC
>TRBV19|TRBJ2-7|.|.
CASSRTGSTYEQYF
TGTGCCAGTAGTCGAACGGGGAGCACCTACGAGCAGTACTTC
>TRBV4-1|TRBJ1-1|.|.
CASTLLQGNTEAFF
TGCGCCAGTACCCTATTACAGGGAAACACTGAAGCTTTCTTT
>TRBV14|TRBJ2-3|.|.
CASSRAGSTDTQYF
TGTGCCAGCAGCCGCGCAGGAAGCACAGATACGCAGTATTTT
>TRBV4-2|TRBJ2-3|.|.
CASSQARGGTGTDTQYF
TGTGCCAGCAGCCAAGCACGTGGGGGGACGGGCACAGATACGCAGTATTTT
>TRBV4-2|TRBJ1-6|.|.
CASSQDPGEGNSPLHF
TGTGCCAGCAGCCAAGATCCAGGGGAAGGGAATTCACCCCTCCACTTT
>TRBV25-1|TRBJ1-2|.|.
CASSEAIWLDGYTF
TGTGCCAGCAGTGAAGCTATCTGGTTGGATGGCTACACCTTC
>TRBV7-6|TRBJ2-5|TRBD1|.
CASSLGQGKETQYF
TGTGCCAGCAGCCTGGGACAGGGGAAAGAGACCCAGTACTTC
>TRBV20-1|TRBJ1-2|TRBD1|.
CSGGTGYGYTF
TGCAGTGGCGGGACAGGGTATGGCTACACCTTC
>TRBV6-5|TRBJ1-1|TRBD1|.
CASSYIDRDYTEAFF
TGTGCCAGCAGTTACATAGACAGGGATTACACTGAAGCTTTCTTT
>TRBV27|TRBJ2-7|.|.
CASSLDSVGYEQYF
TGTGCCAGCAGTTTGGACAGTGTCGGGTACGAGCAGTACTTC
>TRBV11-3|TRBJ2-7|TRBD1|.
CASSLDGQGTYEQYF
TGTGCCAGCAGCTTAGATGGACAGGGAACCTACGAGCAGTACTTC
>TRBV7-9|TRBJ2-7|TRBD1|.
CASSHTDRGSYEQYF
TGTGCCAGCAGCCACACGGACAGGGGTTCCTACGAGCAGTACTTC
>TRBV2|TRBJ2-1|.|.
CASRVQEVGNEQFF
TGTGCCAGCAGGGTACAGGAAGTAGGCAATGAGCAGTTCTTC
>TRBV7-9|TRBJ2-5|TRBD1|.
CASSLGQGDLETQYF
TGTGCCAGCAGCTTAGGACAGGGGGATTTAGAGACCCAGTACTTC